The rows below give T cell receptor beta chains drawn from one sample of a study of OX40 agonist ivuxolimab in advanced cancers. Using immunoSEQ multiplex PCR, the repertoire was profiled, and TCRdb retains in-frame clones only, with some absent. The sample has under 50,000 clones, 70% to 90% seen once. This specimen was CD4+ or CD8+ T cells sorted from blood, taken in a trial of the OX40 agonist ivuxolimab. The receptor source for this set is an adult with an advanced solid tumor such as melanoma, head and neck, liver or kidney cancer. Each CDR3 is given with its conserved first and last residue. D genes are given only for firm matches. The size of a clone is reported for some rows only, either as once, few or many, or as a class for expanded clones.

-	TRBV7-5	-	TRBJ2-1	TGTGTCAGAAGCTTAGTTAGCGGGAGAAGAGTCGATGAGCAGTTCTTC	CVRSLVSGRRVDEQFF
-	TRBV4-3	-	TRBJ2-7	TGCGCCAGCAGCCAAACGGAGACCTCCTACGAGCAGTACTTC	CASSQTETSYEQYF
-	TRBV2	-	TRBJ1-2	TGTGCCAGCAGGAGCCAGGGAAGCAACTATGGCTACACCTTC	CASRSQGSNYGYTF
-	TRBV5-6	-	TRBJ2-5	TGTGCCAGCAGCTTGGGCTTGGGTTTTGGTGAGCAGTACTTC	CASSLGLGFGEQYF
-	TRBV2	-	TRBJ2-2	TGTGCCAGCACTCAGAACAGGGAGCATGGGACCGGGGAGCTGTTTTTT	CASTQNREHGTGELFF
-	TRBV5-4	-	TRBJ1-1	TGTGCCAGCAGCTTGGAGACGCAACCTGAAGCTTTCTTT	CASSLETQPEAFF
-	TRBV7-9	-	TRBJ1-6	TGTGCCAGCAGCTTAGATGCGGGGGCGAATTCACCCCTCCACTTT	CASSLDAGANSPLHF
TRBD1	TRBV7-8	-	TRBJ1-5	TGTGCCAGCAGCTTATTCCGGGACAGTGGCAATCAGCCCCAGCATTTT	CASSLFRDSGNQPQHF
TRBD1	TRBV6-6	-	TRBJ1-2	TGTGCCAGCGGGGGACAGTACTATGGCTACACCTTC	CASGGQYYGYTF
-	TRBV28	medium-sized	TRBJ1-2	TGTGCCAGCACCAGGGCGGCTAACTATGGCTACACCTTC	CASTRAANYGYTF
-	TRBV6-5	-	TRBJ1-1	TGTGCCAGCAGTTACTCGGGGCCAACTGAAGCTTTCTTT	CASSYSGPTEAFF
TRBD2	TRBV6-1	-	TRBJ2-1	TGTGCCAGCAGTGAACCGGGACTAGCGGCCTACAATGAGCAGTTCTTC	CASSEPGLAAYNEQFF
-	TRBV6-5	-	TRBJ1-1	TGTGCCAGCAGTACAGGGTCGGGGAGCACTGAAGCTTTCTTT	CASSTGSGSTEAFF
-	TRBV7-9	-	TRBJ1-6	TGTGCCAGCAGTTCGATCACAGGGTTTTTCTCACCCCTCCACTTT	CASSSITGFFSPLHF
TRBD1	TRBV23-1	-	TRBJ1-1	TGCGCCAGCAGGGGGACAGGAGGATCCACTGAAGCTTTCTTT	CASRGTGGSTEAFF
-	TRBV5-8	-	TRBJ2-5	TGTGCCAGCAGCCCGGGACAAGATGAGACCCAGTACTTC	CASSPGQDETQYF
-	TRBV7-2	-	TRBJ1-5	TGTGCCAGCAGCTTGATTGGTTCGAATCAGCCCCAGCATTTT	CASSLIGSNQPQHF
TRBD2	TRBV7-7	-	TRBJ2-1	TGTGCCAGCAGCTTGTCCCCCGGGACTAGCGGAGACAATGAGCAGTTCTTC	CASSLSPGTSGDNEQFF
TRBD1	TRBV28	-	TRBJ1-2	TGTGCCAGCAGAGGGACAGGGAACTATGGCTACACCTTC	CASRGTGNYGYTF
-	TRBV20-1	-	TRBJ2-1	TGCAGTGCTAGAGCATTGGATGAGCAGTTCTTC	CSARALDEQFF
-	TRBV6-1	-	TRBJ1-2	TGTGCCAGCAGTGAAGCGGGTGGCTACACCTTC	CASSEAGGYTF
-	TRBV7-2	-	TRBJ2-3	TGTGCCAGCAGCTTAGAATACGTAACGCAGTATTTT	CASSLEYVTQYF
-	TRBV19	few	TRBJ1-1	TGTGCCAGTAGTATCGGGCGAACTGAAGCTTTCTTT	CASSIGRTEAFF